A single sample gave rise to the 15 T cell receptor beta chains below, sequenced in a study of identical twins. TCRdb itself ran the 5' RACE reads through MiXCR, one entry per CDR3 protein. The sample contains about 720,000 distinct CDR3 sequences, about 20% of which appear only once. This sample also appeared in a second study, on T cells expressing NK-cell markers.

The sequencing sample was made of PBMCs. These receptors were obtained from a woman under 30 in good health.

This clonotype has only a few counts. The J gene is TRBJ2-1, the V gene TRBV7-2; tentative D call: TRBD2 (6 bases). Germline CDR1 and CDR2: SGHTA and FQGNSA. V shed 6 bases and J shed 9 bases, with 9 bases lying between them. This CDR3 is built from 11 residues. The CDR3 region has the DNA TGTGCCAGCAGATCGGGAGCTGAGCAGTTCTTC. This gives the protein CASRSGAEQFF.

The CDR3 protein is CASSLGISVNTEAFF. The CDR3 DNA reads as TGCGCCAGCAGCTTGGGAATATCTGTGAACACTGAAGCTTTCTTT. The chain employs TRBV5-1 and TRBJ1-1; D is uncertain. Per germline, CDR1 SGHRS and CDR2 YFSETQ. The V end lost 0 bases, the J end lost 0 bases, and 9 bases lay between the germline ends. The CDR3 length is 15 residues. Drawing the rest from reference TRBV5-1 and TRBJ1-1, the complete variable domain is KAGVTQTPRYLIKTRGQQVTLSCSPISGHRSVSWYQQTPGQGLQFLFEYFSETQRNKGNFPGRFSGRQFSNSRSEMNVSTLELGDSALYLCASSLGISVNTEAFFGQGTRLTVV.

The table lists this clonotype with a few counts. The chain recombines TRBV7-9 with TRBJ2-7, with TRBD2 matching over 8 bases. J lost 4 bases, V lost 8 bases, and 13 bases had no gene match. The CDR3 runs to 15 residues. Per germline, CDR1 SEHNR and CDR2 FQNEAQ (reference sequence). The CDR3 DNA reads as TGTGCCAGCGACACAGGACCCGGGGGGGAATACGAGCAGTACTTC. Translation: CASDTGPGGEYEQYF.

The chain combines TRBV12-3 or TRBV12-4 with TRBJ2-7; D is tentatively TRBD1 or TRBD2 (6 bases each). Trimming removed 9 bases from V and 4 bases from J, with 19 bases in between. This CDR3 contains 14 residues. CDR3: CASGGLSSLYEQYF. CDR3 DNA: TGTGCCAGTGGGGGGCTTTCTTCCTTATACGAGCAGTACTTC.

This chain links TRBV12-3 or TRBV12-4 with TRBJ2-5; possibly TRBD2 for D (7 bases). Deletions cut 4 bases from V and 5 bases from J, with 17 bases between. The CDR3 loop spans 15 amino acids. CDR3 coding DNA: TGTGCCAGCAGTTCTTGGGGGCGGGGGAAGGAGACCCAGTACTTC. The encoded protein is CASSSWGRGKETQYF.

The genes are TRBV12-3 or TRBV12-4 and TRBJ1-3; TRBD1 is a possible D gene (6 bases). V lost 3 bases and J 3 bases, leaving 12 bases between the germline ends. This CDR3 contains 15 residues. The chain's CDR3 is CASSFGGAGGNTIYF. CDR3 bases: TGTGCCAGCAGTTTCGGGGGGGCTGGTGGAAACACCATATATTTT.

The J gene is TRBJ2-3, the V gene TRBV24-1, with no clear D. V was pared by 5 bases and J by 4 bases, with 9 bases between. The CDR3 sequence is 13 residues long. CDR1 is KGHDR, CDR2 SFDVKD, per germline. The CDR3 spells CATSGRAADTQYF. In nucleotides, the CDR3 is TGTGCCACCAGTGGAAGGGCCGCAGATACGCAGTATTTT.

This clonotype has more than one count but fewer than ten. V is TRBV12-3 or TRBV12-4 and J is TRBJ1-5; D is perhaps TRBD1 (6 bases). This CDR3 region has 15 residues. Trimming left V 1 base short and J 6 bases short, with 13 bases between. The CDR3 sequence: CASSLVTGLVQPQHF. As DNA, the CDR3 is TGTGCCAGCAGTTTAGTAACAGGGCTGGTTCAGCCCCAGCATTTT.

The chain employs TRBV6-5 and TRBJ2-6; D is ambiguous. This CDR3 spans 17 amino acids. The germline V and J ends were trimmed by 4 bases and 0 bases, with 13 bases remaining between them. Germline CDR1 reads MNHEY; CDR2 reads SVGAGI. In DNA form, the CDR3 reads TGTGCCAGCAGTTCCCCAAGCTTTGGCTCTGGGGCCAACGTCCTGACTTTC. It codes for CASSSPSFGSGANVLTF.

J is TRBJ2-7 and V is TRBV20-1; TRBD1 matches at 10 bases. Germline V gene data show CDR1 as DFQATT and CDR2 as SNEGSKA (reference sequence). The J segment lost 2 bases and the V segment lost 1 base, leaving 5 bases of the junction unmatched. This CDR3 spans 15 amino acids. The CDR3 loop reads CSARGTGTGAYEQYF. The CDR3 bases are TGCAGTGCTAGAGGGACCGGGACAGGGGCCTACGAGCAGTACTTC.

This sequence joins TRBV12-3 or TRBV12-4 and TRBJ1-6; no reliable D call. V dropped 2 bases and J dropped 17 bases, with 13 bases sitting between them. The length of the CDR3 is 12 residues. The DNA of the CDR3 is TGTGCCAGCAGTTTAACCCTCCCTAGGATCCACTTT. Its protein is CASSLTLPRIHF.

A few counts support this clonotype. V usage is TRBV12-3 or TRBV12-4 and J usage is TRBJ1-2; possible D gene TRBD1, 5 bases. Between the trimmed V and J ends, which lost 7 bases and 6 bases, there was a span of 15 bases. The CDR3 has 13 amino acids. Here the CDR3 reads CASTQGTLHGYTF. DNA for the CDR3: TGTGCCAGCACCCAGGGAACCCTACATGGCTACACCTTC.

The chain has TRBV12-3 or TRBV12-4 and TRBJ2-1; 13 bases map to TRBD2. The CDR3 loop spans 15 amino acids. Trimming at V came to 6 bases and at J to 9 bases, leaving 8 bases not matched to a gene. The CDR3 coding sequence is TGTGCCAGCAGCCCGAGGACTAGCGGGAGAGGTGAGCAGTTCTTC. It encodes CASSPRTSGRGEQFF.

This clonotype came up many times. The CDR3 protein is CASSQVRASGRNEQFF. CDR3 nucleotides: TGCGCCAGCAGCCAAGTTAGGGCTAGCGGGAGAAATGAGCAGTTCTTC. J is TRBJ2-1 and V is TRBV4-1; 10 nucleotides agree with TRBD2. Germline CDR1 reads MGHRA; CDR2 reads YSYEKL. With 1 base clipped from V and 7 bases from J, the junction kept 7 bases outside the gene matches. The CDR3 totals 16 residues.

This chain links TRBV20-1 with TRBJ2-5, with TRBD2 identical over 8 bases. The CDR3 loop spans 15 amino acids. The V gene's germline CDR1 is DFQATT and CDR2 SNEGSKA (reference sequence). V was clipped by 0 bases and J by 3 bases; unmatched bases: 6. In DNA, the CDR3 is TGCAGTGCTAGAGATAGCGGGGCGATTGAAGAGACCCAGTACTTC. This sequence encodes CSARDSGAIEETQYF.